Included here is one TCR beta chain sequence, with context. The clone's antigen remains unknown. No quality values exist for individual bases; no much larger clone is one base distant. TCRbeta CDR3 regions were amplified from genomic DNA by means of the immunoSEQ Assay, a bias-controlled multiplex PCR. The paper's processing steps were these. The number of nucleated cells in each sample was estimated by amplification of reference gene primers within the assay. To quantify the absolute abundance of each unique TCRbeta CDR3 rearrangement, sequence reads were collapsed and filtered. For each sample, productive Simpson clonality was calculated as the square root of Simpson's diversity index across productive rearrangements. The immuneACCESS repertoire file appears here via TCRdb, limited to in-frame rearrangements. These files lack a portion of the clones; in checked studies, under half of the deficit traces to unresolved V genes, and the cause of the others is not known. V and J calls and clone size come straight from that table; D and trimming were deduced from the DNA. This sample holds 150,000 to 190,000 clones; more than 65% were observed only once. Nearly 10% of the sample lies in the top ten.

Collaborating institutions collected whole blood in K2EDTA tubes following their own protocols. Collaborator samples were shipped for TCRbeta analysis as frozen whole blood, isolated PBMCs, or DNA extracted from either sample type. The sample is drawn from a study of blood T cell repertoires in COVID-19 (dated by TCRdb to 2020 to 2021). In the study overall: The collaborator samples originated in the United States, Italy and Spain and spanned the acute and convalescent phases of COVID-19. The material from the prospective study consisted of cDNA or gDNA derived from T cells, B-cell-depleted T cells, or PBMCs. Subjects who had been exposed to COVID-19, were actively infected with it, or had recovered from it provided the deeply sampled blood TCRbeta repertoires that made up the dataset. A freely available public database, intended as a resource for researchers studying the immune response to SARS-CoV-2, is where the repertoires were released. The samples were drawn from two sources: the first 160 participants of the ongoing ImmuneRACE study, and approximately 1,300 subjects contributed by 6 global collaborators. The sample metadata nearly always contained a de-identified subject ID, COVID-19 status, age in years and sex. Where HLA class I and class II types were available, the types were taken from metadata supplied by the sample provider, not from assay-based typing. Overall results and qualifications from the work: How much clinical and demographic metadata was included differed by source and by participant, and the metadata was provided uncurated.

Via the germline V gene, CDR1 is KGHSH and CDR2 LQKENI. The CDR3 runs 17 amino acids, cysteine and phenylalanine included. CDR3 DNA is the only sequence kept; it has 51 bases, read in frame from the first base. V lost 2 bases and J lost 5 bases; the stretch between them is 19 bases long. Recombination joined TRBV18 with TRBJ1-5, with the D gene uncertain. Input material: peripheral blood. The TCR originated in a woman aged 50 to 60 with acute or convalescent COVID-19. The CDR3 is CASSPDDGRPIYQPQHF. The DNA reads as follows: TGTGCCAGCTCACCAGACGATGGCAGGCCAATTTATCAGCCCCAGCATTTT. Extended through the reference TRBV18 and TRBJ1-5 proteins, this CDR3 yields the full variable domain: NAGVMQNPRHLVRRRGQEARLRCSPMKGHSHVYWYRQLPEEGLKFMVYLQKENIIDESGMPKERFSAEFPKEGPSILRIQQVVRGDSAAYFCASSPDDGRPIYQPQHFGDGTRLSIL.